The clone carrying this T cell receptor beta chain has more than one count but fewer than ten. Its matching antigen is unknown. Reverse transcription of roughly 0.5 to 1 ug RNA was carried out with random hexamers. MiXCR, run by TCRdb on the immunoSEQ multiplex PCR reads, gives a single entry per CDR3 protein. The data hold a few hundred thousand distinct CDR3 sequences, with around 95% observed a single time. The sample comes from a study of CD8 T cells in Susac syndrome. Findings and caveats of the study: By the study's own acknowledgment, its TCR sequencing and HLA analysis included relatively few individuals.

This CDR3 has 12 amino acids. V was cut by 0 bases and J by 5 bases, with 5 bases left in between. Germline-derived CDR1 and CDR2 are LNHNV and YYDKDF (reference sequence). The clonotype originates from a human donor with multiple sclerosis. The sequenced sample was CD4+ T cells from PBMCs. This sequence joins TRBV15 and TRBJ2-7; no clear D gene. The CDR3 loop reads CATSRDTNEQYF. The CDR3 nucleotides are TGTGCCACCAGCAGAGACACGAACGAGCAGTACTTC.